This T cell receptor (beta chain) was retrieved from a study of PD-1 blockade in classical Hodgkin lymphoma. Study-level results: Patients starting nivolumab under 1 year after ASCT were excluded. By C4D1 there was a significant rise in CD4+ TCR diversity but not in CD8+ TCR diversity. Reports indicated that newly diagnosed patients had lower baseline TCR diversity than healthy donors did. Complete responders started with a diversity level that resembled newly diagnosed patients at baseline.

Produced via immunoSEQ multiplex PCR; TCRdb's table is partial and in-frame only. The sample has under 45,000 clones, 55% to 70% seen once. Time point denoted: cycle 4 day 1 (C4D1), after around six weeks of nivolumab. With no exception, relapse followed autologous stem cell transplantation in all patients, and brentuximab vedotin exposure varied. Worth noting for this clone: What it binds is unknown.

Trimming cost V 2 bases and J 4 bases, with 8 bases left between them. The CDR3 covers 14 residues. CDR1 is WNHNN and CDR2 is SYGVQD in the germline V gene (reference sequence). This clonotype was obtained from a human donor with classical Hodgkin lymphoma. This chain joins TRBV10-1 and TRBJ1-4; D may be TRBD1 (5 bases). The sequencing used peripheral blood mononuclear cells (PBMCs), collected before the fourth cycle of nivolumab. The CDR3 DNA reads TGCGCCAGCAGTGAGACAGGCGGTAATGAAAAACTGTTTTTT. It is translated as CASSETGGNEKLFF.